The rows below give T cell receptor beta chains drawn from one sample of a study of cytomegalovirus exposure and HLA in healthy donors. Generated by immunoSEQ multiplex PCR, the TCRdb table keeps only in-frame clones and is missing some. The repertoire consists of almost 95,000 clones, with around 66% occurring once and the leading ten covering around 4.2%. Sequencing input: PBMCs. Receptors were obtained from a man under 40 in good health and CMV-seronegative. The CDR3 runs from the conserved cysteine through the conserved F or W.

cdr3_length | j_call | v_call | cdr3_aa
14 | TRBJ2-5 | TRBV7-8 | CASSLAPGAGAQYF
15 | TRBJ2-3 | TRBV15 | CATSMDEEPTDTQYF
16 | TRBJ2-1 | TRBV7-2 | CASSPRGSNTNNEQFF
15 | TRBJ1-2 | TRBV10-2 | CASSEDRGLHYGYTF
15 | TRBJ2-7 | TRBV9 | CASSVGTSGTYEQYF
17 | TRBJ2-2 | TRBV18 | CASSRQTSGANTGELFF
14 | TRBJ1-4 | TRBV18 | CASSPGTTGEKLFF
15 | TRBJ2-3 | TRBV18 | CASSPVLAARDTQYF
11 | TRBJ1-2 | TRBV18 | CASSGDLGYTF
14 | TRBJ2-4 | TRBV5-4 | CASSGPGMENIQYF
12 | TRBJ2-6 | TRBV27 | CASSILYNVLTF
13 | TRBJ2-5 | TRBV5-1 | CASSLDIQETQYF
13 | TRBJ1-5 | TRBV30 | CAWSVQGYQPQHF
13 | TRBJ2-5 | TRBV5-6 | CASSYTEQETQYF
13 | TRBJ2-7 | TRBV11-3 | CASSLDWRHEQYF
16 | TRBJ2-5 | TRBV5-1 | CASSLAPGLGGETQYF
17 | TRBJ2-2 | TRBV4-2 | CASSQDPTGGWSGELFF
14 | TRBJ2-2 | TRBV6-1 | CASSRGQNTGELFF
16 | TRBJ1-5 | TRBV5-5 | CASSRSSLRGDQPQHF
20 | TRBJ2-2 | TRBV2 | CASSEPRGSGGTANTGELFF
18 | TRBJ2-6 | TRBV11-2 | CASSPDGSGVAGANVLTF
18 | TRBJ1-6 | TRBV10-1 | CASGRKKGLGTNASPLHF
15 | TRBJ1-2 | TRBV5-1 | CASSPGTGTNYGYTF
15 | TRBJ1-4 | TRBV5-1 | CASSFDRGANEKLFF
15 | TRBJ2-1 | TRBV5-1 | CASSLDRGANNEQFF
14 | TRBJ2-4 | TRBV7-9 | CASSLGGLENIQYF
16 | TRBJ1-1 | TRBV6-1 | CASSEEQGAPDTEAFF
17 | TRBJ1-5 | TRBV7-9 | CASSLDPVGRADQPQHF
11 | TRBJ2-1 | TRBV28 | CASSFEGEQFF
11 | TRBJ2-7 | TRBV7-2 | CASSFLYEQYF
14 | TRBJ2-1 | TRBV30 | CAWTGTSSYNEQFF
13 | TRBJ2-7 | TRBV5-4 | CASSSSLTETRNF
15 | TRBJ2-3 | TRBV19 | CASSKAGGPADTQYF
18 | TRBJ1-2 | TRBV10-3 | CAISESPGGQGFNYGYTF
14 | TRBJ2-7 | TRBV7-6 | CASSPGQGGSEQYF
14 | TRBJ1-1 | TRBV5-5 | CASSLVGGNTEAFF
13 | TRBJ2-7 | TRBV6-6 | CASSRTGLYEQYF
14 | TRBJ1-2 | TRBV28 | CASSLQGFGYGYTF
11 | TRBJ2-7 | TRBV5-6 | CASSRSYEQYF
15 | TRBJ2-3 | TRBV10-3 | CAIREEREGTDTQYF
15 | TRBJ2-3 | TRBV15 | CATSRGQGDTDTQYF
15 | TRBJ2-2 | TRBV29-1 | CSVRARGLNTGELFF
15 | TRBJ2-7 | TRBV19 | CASSPGTGSSYEQYF
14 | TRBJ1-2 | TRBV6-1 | CASSRDRASYGYTF
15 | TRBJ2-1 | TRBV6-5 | CASSQGTGGYNEQFF
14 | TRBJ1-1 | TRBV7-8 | CASSLGTGPTEAFF
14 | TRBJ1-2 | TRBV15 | CATSRPGTVYGYTF
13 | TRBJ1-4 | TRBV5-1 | CASSLGGGEKLFF
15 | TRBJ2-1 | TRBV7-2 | CASSRGGQVVSEQFF